Listed below are T cell receptor beta chains from one sample, sequenced in a study of T cell responses to AZD1222 COVID-19 vaccine. The assay was immunoSEQ multiplex PCR, and TCRdb's table has in-frame clones only and misses some. The sample contains 200,000 to 300,000 clones, over 90% of which appear only once. The starting material was peripheral blood, obtained on day 0 of AZD1222 vaccination. The receptor source for this set is an adult in good health. Both conserved end residues are part of each CDR3. A D gene is named only where the DNA matches it firmly. Clone size is shown for a subset of rows, as once, few, many or a class of expanded clone.

.	.	TRBV11-2	TRBJ1-6	CASSPTQGSPLHF	TGTGCCAGCAGCCCTACGCAGGGTTCACCCCTCCACTTT
.	.	TRBV28	TRBJ1-2	CASRTLGGPQNGYTF	TGTGCCAGCAGGACCTTAGGGGGACCACAGAATGGCTACACCTTC
once	TRBD2	TRBV19	TRBJ2-1	CASCRTSGGYNEQFF	TGTGCCAGTTGTCGAACGAGCGGGGGCTACAATGAGCAGTTCTTC
.	.	TRBV18	TRBJ1-5	CASSPNQAGNNQPQHF	TGTGCCAGCTCACCAAATCAGGCGGGGAACAATCAGCCCCAGCATTTT
.	.	TRBV2	TRBJ1-2	CASSEDLNYGYTF	TGTGCCAGCAGTGAGGACCTCAACTATGGCTACACCTTC
.	TRBD2	TRBV10-2	TRBJ2-1	CASSVTSGGDNEQFF	TGCGCCAGCAGCGTCACTAGCGGGGGGGACAATGAGCAGTTCTTC
.	.	TRBV7-8	TRBJ2-3	CASSLPGSSTDTQYF	TGTGCCAGCAGCTTACCCGGTTCTAGCACAGATACGCAGTATTTT
.	TRBD1	TRBV20-1	TRBJ2-5	CSASTRTTGPQETQYF	TGCAGTGCTAGTACCCGCACGACAGGGCCCCAAGAGACCCAGTACTTC
.	.	TRBV18	TRBJ1-4	CASSRSLNEKLFF	TGTGCCAGCTCAAGATCTCTTAATGAAAAACTGTTTTTT
.	.	TRBV29-1	TRBJ1-4	CSVVVRGGEKLFF	TGCAGCGTTGTGGTAAGGGGAGGAGAAAAACTGTTTTTT
.	TRBD2	TRBV5-4	TRBJ2-3	CASRSGTSGPTDTQYF	TGTGCCAGCAGATCCGGGACTAGCGGCCCCACAGATACGCAGTATTTT
.	.	TRBV9	TRBJ1-5	CASSAAPGQPQHF	TGTGCCAGCAGCGCGGCCCCGGGTCAGCCCCAGCATTTT
.	.	TRBV28	TRBJ2-7	CASSLVTLEQYF	TGTGCCAGCAGTTTAGTCACCCTGGAGCAGTACTTC
.	.	TRBV2	TRBJ1-5	CASSVGHSNQPQHF	TGTGCCAGCAGTGTTGGCCATAGCAATCAGCCCCAGCATTTT
.	.	TRBV10-3	TRBJ1-5	CAISESGVNQPQHF	TGTGCCATCAGTGAGTCAGGGGTCAATCAGCCCCAGCATTTT
.	.	TRBV4-1	TRBJ1-4	CASSQDIQLINEKLFF	TGCGCCAGCAGCCAAGATATACAGCTCATTAATGAAAAACTGTTTTTT
.	TRBD2	TRBV2	TRBJ2-2	CASSAGLAGGSTGELFF	TGTGCCAGCAGTGCCGGACTAGCGGGAGGATCTACCGGGGAGCTGTTTTTT
once	TRBD1	TRBV4-2	TRBJ1-3	CASSQDRGSGNTIYF	TGTGCCAGCAGCCAGGACAGGGGCTCTGGAAACACCATATATTTT
.	.	TRBV6-4	TRBJ1-2	CASSDPLGGYTF	TGTGCCAGCAGTGACCCCCTCGGGGGCTACACCTTC
.	.	TRBV12-3/TRBV12-4	TRBJ2-7	CASRLTSYEQYF	TGTGCCAGCAGACTGACAAGCTACGAGCAGTACTTC
.	TRBD2	TRBV6-2/TRBV6-3	TRBJ2-7	CASSYLAGRVYEQYF	TGTGCCAGCAGTTACCTCGCGGGGAGGGTCTACGAGCAGTACTTC
.	.	TRBV4-3	TRBJ1-3	CASSQVWGSGNTIYF	TGCGCCAGCAGCCAAGTTTGGGGCTCTGGAAACACCATATATTTT
.	.	TRBV4-3	TRBJ2-7	CASSQTDRTYEQYF	TGCGCCAGCAGCCAAACAGACAGGACCTACGAGCAGTACTTC
.	TRBD1	TRBV27	TRBJ1-5	CASRTGGGQPQHF	TGTGCCAGCAGGACAGGGGGCGGTCAGCCCCAGCATTTT
once	.	TRBV5-1	TRBJ2-7	CASSGTDPEPAGQYF	TGCGCCAGCAGCGGAACAGACCCTGAGCCGGCTGGGCAGTACTTC
.	TRBD2	TRBV10-3	TRBJ2-3	CAIRTSGSPLTDTQYF	TGTGCCATCAGGACTAGCGGGAGCCCGCTCACAGATACGCAGTATTTT
.	TRBD1	TRBV25-1	TRBJ1-2	CASSGDRAGYTF	TGTGCCAGCAGTGGGGACAGGGCTGGCTACACCTTC
.	.	TRBV29-1	TRBJ2-1	CSVAGVSLYNEQFF	TGCAGCGTTGCAGGGGTTAGTTTATACAATGAGCAGTTCTTC
.	.	TRBV28	TRBJ2-1	CASSLAAPYNEQFF	TGTGCCAGCAGTTTAGCGGCACCCTACAATGAGCAGTTCTTC
once	.	TRBV7-8	TRBJ1-1	CASSPKRVTGAEAFF	TGTGCCAGCAGCCCGAAACGGGTCACCGGCGCTGAAGCTTTCTTT
.	TRBD2	TRBV9	TRBJ2-7	CASSGEGLYEQYF	TGTGCCAGCAGCGGGGAGGGGCTCTACGAGCAGTACTTC
.	.	TRBV7-9	TRBJ2-7	CASSPDSVQYF	TGTGCCAGCAGCCCAGATTCGGTGCAGTACTTC
.	.	TRBV28	TRBJ1-4	CASSFPGATNEKLFF	TGTGCCAGCAGTTTCCCCGGGGCAACTAATGAAAAACTGTTTTTT
.	.	TRBV10-3	TRBJ1-1	CASTHVRGAKNEAFF	TGTGCCTCGACTCACGTACGGGGGGCTAAGAATGAAGCTTTCTTT
.	TRBD1	TRBV25-1	TRBJ2-3	CASSEAGGGDTQYF	TGTGCCAGCAGTGAAGCAGGGGGCGGAGATACGCAGTATTTT
.	.	TRBV28	TRBJ1-1	CASSLGQLNTEAFF	TGTGCCAGCAGTTTAGGGCAGTTGAACACTGAAGCTTTCTTT
.	.	TRBV5-1	TRBJ1-6	CASSSAGGFNSPLHF	TGCGCCAGCTCTTCCGCGGGAGGGTTTAATTCACCCCTCCACTTT
.	.	TRBV2	TRBJ1-2	CASSVAGVSYGYTF	TGTGCCAGCAGTGTAGCAGGGGTTTCTTATGGCTACACCTTC
.	.	TRBV28	TRBJ1-1	CASSSPVGLYTEAFF	TGTGCCAGCAGTTCCCCCGTGGGACTTTACACTGAAGCTTTCTTT
.	.	TRBV21-1	TRBJ1-2	CASSKAGDTQHYGYTF	TGTGCCAGCAGCAAAGCAGGGGACACCCAACATTATGGCTACACCTTC
.	TRBD2	TRBV19	TRBJ2-1	CASKWALTSQNEQFF	TGTGCCAGTAAGTGGGCCTTGACTAGCCAGAATGAGCAGTTCTTC
.	.	TRBV14	TRBJ2-6	CASSQDGHHSPGANVLTF	TGTGCCAGCAGCCAAGATGGACACCATTCCCCTGGGGCCAACGTCCTGACTTTC
few	.	TRBV9	TRBJ2-7	CASSSRTLPKDSYEQYF	TGTGCCAGCAGCTCACGGACACTCCCCAAAGACTCCTACGAGCAGTACTTC
once	.	TRBV9	TRBJ2-3	CASSVASRYTDTQYF	TGTGCCAGCAGCGTAGCTAGCCGGTACACAGATACGCAGTATTTT
.	.	TRBV28	TRBJ1-1	CASYRVNTEAFF	TGTGCCAGCTATAGGGTGAACACTGAAGCTTTCTTT
.	.	TRBV9	TRBJ1-6	CASSVGPLPGPNSPLHF	TGTGCCAGCAGCGTAGGTCCCCTCCCAGGGCCCAATTCACCCCTCCACTTT
.	TRBD2	TRBV5-4	TRBJ2-2	CASSLVPMGLAGAPGELFF	TGTGCCAGCAGCTTGGTTCCTATGGGACTAGCGGGAGCCCCCGGGGAGCTGTTTTTT
.	.	TRBV9	TRBJ2-3	CASSVAQAFTDTQYF	TGTGCCAGCAGCGTAGCTCAAGCCTTCACAGATACGCAGTATTTT
.	.	TRBV3-1/TRBV3-2	TRBJ2-2	CASSQDGITGGELFF	TGTGCCAGCAGCCAAGATGGCATCACAGGCGGGGAGCTGTTTTTT
.	.	TRBV7-3	TRBJ1-6	CASSLGTGSPLHF	TGTGCCAGCAGCTTAGGTACAGGATCACCCCTCCACTTT
.	TRBD1	TRBV5-1	TRBJ2-5	CASSTGTGEETQYF	TGCGCCAGCAGCACCGGGACAGGGGAAGAGACCCAGTACTTC
.	.	TRBV28	TRBJ2-1	CASSLVAYNEQFF	TGTGCCAGCAGTTTAGTCGCATACAATGAGCAGTTCTTC
.	.	TRBV15	TRBJ2-3	CATSWRGDTQYF	TGTGCCACCAGTTGGCGTGGCGATACGCAGTATTTT
.	.	TRBV18	TRBJ1-5	CASSLRDGDQPQHF	TGTGCCAGCTCACTCCGGGACGGAGATCAGCCCCAGCATTTT
.	TRBD1	TRBV4-1	TRBJ2-2	CASSPTWGTGIPGELFF	TGCGCCAGCAGCCCCACCTGGGGGACAGGGATACCCGGGGAGCTGTTTTTT
.	.	TRBV18	TRBJ1-2	CASAQGSNYGYTF	TGTGCCAGCGCACAGGGATCCAACTATGGCTACACCTTC
.	TRBD1	TRBV6-2/TRBV6-3	TRBJ1-1	CASSYLGQGNTEAFF	TGTGCCAGCAGTTACTTGGGACAGGGGAACACTGAAGCTTTCTTT